A single sample gave rise to the 6 T cell receptor beta chains below, sequenced in a study of shared clonotypes between healthy human individuals. Clones were read by immunoSEQ multiplex PCR, and TCRdb kept only the in-frame ones, dropping some. The sample holds 1.5 million to 2.5 million clones, about 95% seen once. CD45RO-negative, CCR7-selected cells formed the naive CD8 fraction, which excluded terminally differentiated effector memory CD45RA+ cells. Sample: naive CD8+ T cells sorted from blood. These receptors all stem from a young man in good health.

In this sample, this clone turned up once. The genes are TRBV19 and TRBJ1-2, with no clear D. V dropped 2 bases and J dropped 6 bases, with 10 bases sitting between them. Germline CDR1 reads LNHDA; CDR2 reads SQIVND (reference sequence). The CDR3 contains 13 residues. CDR3 bases: TGTGCCAGTAGTATATCAGGAAATGATGGCTACACCTTC. This encodes CASSISGNDGYTF.

The J gene is TRBJ2-2, the V gene TRBV13; unclear D gene. V shed 1 base and J shed 4 bases, with 7 bases lying between them. The germline gives CDR1 PRHDT, CDR2 FYEKMQ (reference sequence). CDR3 length: 14 amino acids. The DNA of the CDR3 is TGTGCCAGCAGCTTAGACACCTCCACCGGGGAGCTGTTTTTT. Its translation: CASSLDTSTGELFF.

The CDR3 spells CASSTGRISGNTIYF. The CDR3 DNA sequence: TGTGCCAGCAGCACAGGACGGATCTCTGGAAACACCATATATTTT. V gene TRBV5-6 combines with J gene TRBJ1-3; perhaps TRBD1 as D (5 bases). This CDR3 is 15 amino acids long. Germline assignment: CDR1 SGHDT and CDR2 YYEEEE. V lost 4 bases and J 0 bases, leaving 11 bases between the germline ends.

The V gene is TRBV4-3, the J gene TRBJ2-7; 11 bases line up with TRBD2. The length of the CDR3 is 15 residues. Germline values: CDR1 LGHNA, CDR2 YSLEER. Losses at the gene ends were 0 bases for V and 6 bases for J; bases not matched to a gene: 4. This CDR3 reads CASSQDSGRAIEQYF. The CDR3 DNA reads as TGCGCCAGCAGCCAAGATAGCGGGAGGGCCATCGAGCAGTACTTC.

The V call is TRBV7-9, the J call TRBJ2-1; no clear D. Trimming removed 0 bases at V and 2 bases at J, with 5 bases between. CDR3 length: 14 residues. Looked up from germline, CDR1 is SEHNR and CDR2 is FQNEAQ (reference sequence). DNA for the CDR3: TGTGCCAGCAGCTTAGCGCAGACCTACAATGAGCAGTTCTTC. It encodes CASSLAQTYNEQFF. The full variable domain, with the rest looked up from reference TRBV7-9 and TRBJ2-1, is DTGVSQNPRHKITKRGQNVTFRCDPISEHNRLYWYRQTLGQGPEFLTYFQNEAQLEKSRLLSDRFSAERPKGSFSTLEIQRTEQGDSAMYLCASSLAQTYNEQFFGPGTRLTVL.

Details on this clone: Other nucleotide sequences in the sample specify the same CDR3. The gene calls are TRBV5-4 and TRBJ1-2; D call uncertain. CDR1 and CDR2 from the germline V gene are SGHNT and YYREEE (reference sequence). Trimming removed 2 bases from V and 6 bases from J, with 5 bases in between. The CDR3 loop spans 11 amino acids. The CDR3 loop is CASSLGNGYTF. CDR3 coding DNA: TGTGCCAGCAGCTTAGGGAATGGCTACACCTTC.